The next 30 T cell receptor beta chains were all read from a single sample in a study of cytomegalovirus exposure and HLA in healthy donors. Primers included in the PCR were 60 Vbeta and 13 Jbeta primers. TCRdb's table, derived via immunoSEQ multiplex PCR, lists solely in-frame clones and lacks some. The sample yields some 95,000 clones, about 81% seen once. Sample: PBMCs. These TCRs come from a woman in her thirties or forties in good health and CMV-seropositive.

The V gene is TRBV28, the J gene TRBJ2-3; TRBD2 aligns across 8 bases. The CDR3 has 16 amino acids. With V trimmed by 4 bases and J by 8 bases, 14 bases remained unmatched. Germline V gene sequence: CDR1 MDHEN, CDR2 SYDVKM. CDR3 region: CASSSAKAGAAGTQYF. CDR3 bases: TGTGCCAGCAGTTCCGCGAAAGCGGGGGCGGCTGGTACGCAGTATTTT.

The V gene is TRBV7-8, the J gene TRBJ2-7; tentatively, D is TRBD1 (6 bases). The CDR3 contains 14 residues. The V gene lost 2 bases and the J gene lost 2 bases, with 10 bases spanning the gap. CDR1 is SGHVS, CDR2 FQNEAQ, per germline. Here the CDR3 DNA reads TGTGCCAGCAGCTTAAGACAGGTAGCCTACGAGCAGTACTTC. This sequence encodes CASSLRQVAYEQYF.

J is TRBJ1-3 and V is TRBV2, with 9 nucleotides matching TRBD1. The CDR3 sequence is 16 residues long. Germline V gene data show CDR1 as SNHLY and CDR2 as FYNNEI. J gave up 0 bases and V 5 bases, and 5 bases lay outside the gene matches. The CDR3 sequence: CASSPTGQGSGNTIYF. DNA for the CDR3: TGTGCCAGCAGTCCAACGGGACAGGGCTCTGGAAACACCATATATTTT.

The chain carries TRBV2 and TRBJ2-7, with D hard to call. The germline V gene has CDR1 SNHLY and CDR2 FYNNEI. The CDR3 sequence is 11 residues long. Trimming left V 7 bases short and J 3 bases short, with 7 bases between. The CDR3 loop is CASMGYYEQYF. CDR3 sequence (DNA): TGTGCCAGCATGGGCTACTACGAGCAGTACTTC.

The chain uses TRBV19 and TRBJ2-2; 14 bases fit TRBD2. The germline gives CDR1 LNHDA, CDR2 SQIVND (reference sequence). V was pared by 9 bases and J by 6 bases, with 3 bases of the junction left unmatched. There are 14 residues in the CDR3. The CDR3: CASRLAGGPGELFF. Here the CDR3 DNA reads TGTGCCAGCAGACTAGCGGGAGGGCCCGGGGAGCTGTTTTTT.

DNA for the CDR3: TGTGCCAGCAGCTTGGGGGGGCGGCCACTAGCGGGAGCTCGGCAAGAGACCCAGTACTTC. It is translated as CASSLGGRPLAGARQETQYF. This sequence joins TRBV5-4 and TRBJ2-5, with 11 nucleotides matching TRBD2. This CDR3 is 20 amino acids long. Germline CDR1 reads SGHNT; CDR2 reads YYREEE (reference sequence). J was trimmed by 2 bases and V by 0 bases; bases with no gene match: 15.

The chain uses TRBV10-3 and TRBJ2-1; 11 bases are a match to TRBD2. The trim removed 2 bases at V and 10 bases at J, leaving 10 bases unmatched. Germline CDR1 ENHRY, CDR2 SYGVKD. CDR3 size: 16 residues. CDR3 loop: CAISEGDSGRAWEQFF. The CDR3, as DNA: TGTGCCATCAGTGAGGGGGATAGCGGGAGGGCCTGGGAGCAGTTCTTC.

The chain is built from TRBV28 and TRBJ2-7, with a possible D match to TRBD1 (5 bases). There are 14 residues in the CDR3. CDR1 is MDHEN, CDR2 SYDVKM, per germline. V lost 3 bases, J lost 2 bases, and 11 bases lay in between. This CDR3 is CASSLTVPTYEQYF. CDR3 nucleotides: TGTGCCAGCAGTTTGACAGTCCCTACCTACGAGCAGTACTTC.

This clone has just one count. This chain uses TRBV10-3 with TRBJ2-2, with 12 bases aligning to TRBD2. Germline loops: CDR1 ENHRY, CDR2 SYGVKD. The V and J ends lost 6 bases and 2 bases, in that order; junction bases with no gene match: 10. This CDR3 region has 18 residues. CDR3 in amino acids: CAISARTTSGRNTGELFF. The DNA for the CDR3 is TGTGCCATCAGCGCCCGGACGACTAGCGGGAGAAACACCGGGGAGCTGTTTTTT.

The chain couples TRBV19 to TRBJ2-7, with 11 bases aligning to TRBD2. The germline gives CDR1 LNHDA, CDR2 SQIVND (reference sequence). Unmatched junction bases numbered 9, after V lost 2 bases and J lost 3 bases. This CDR3 spans 17 amino acids. The CDR3 DNA reads TGTGCCAGTAGTATACTAGCGGGAGGCCCACCGTACTACGAGCAGTACTTC. It yields the protein CASSILAGGPPYYEQYF.

This chain links TRBV13 with TRBJ2-5; a weak D match, TRBD1 (6 bases). The CDR3 loop spans 13 amino acids. Trimming left V 5 bases short and J 5 bases short, with 12 bases between. Germline CDR1 PRHDT, CDR2 FYEKMQ (reference sequence). The CDR3 sequence: CASSAHRAETQYF. DNA for the CDR3: TGTGCCAGCAGCGCTCACAGGGCGGAGACCCAGTACTTC.

The chain combines TRBV28 with TRBJ2-7; 8 positions match TRBD2. V lost 9 bases to trimming and J lost 0 bases; unmatched junction nucleotides: 7. CDR1 is MDHEN and CDR2 is SYDVKM in the germline V gene. The length of the CDR3 is 14 residues. CDR3: CASGEAGDSYEQYF. The CDR3 DNA sequence: TGTGCCAGTGGGGAAGCGGGGGACTCCTACGAGCAGTACTTC.

The chain links TRBV9 to TRBJ1-1, with TRBD1 matching 8 bases. Germline V gene lookup returns CDR1 SGDLS and CDR2 YYNGEE. The CDR3 extends over 15 amino acids. Trimming removed 3 bases from V and 7 bases from J; junction bases left unmatched: 11. CDR3 DNA sequence: TGTGCCAGCAGCGGCCACGGACAGGGTGTACGTGAAGCTTTCTTT. This translates into CASSGHGQGVREAFF.

The rearrangement joins TRBV18 to TRBJ2-7; possibly TRBD1 for D (5 bases). Germline V lookup: CDR1 KGHSH, CDR2 LQKENI. Trimming removed 2 bases from V and 6 bases from J, with 8 bases in between. CDR3 size: 12 residues. The CDR3 protein is CASSPTTGEQYF. CDR3 in DNA: TGTGCCAGCTCACCAACCACAGGCGAGCAGTACTTC.

The V call is TRBV27, the J call TRBJ1-1; D is possibly TRBD1 (5 bases). The CDR3 loop spans 16 amino acids. Germline V gene lookup returns CDR1 MNHEY and CDR2 SMNVEV (reference sequence). V was trimmed by 1 base and J by 1 base, leaving 13 bases between them. This chain's CDR3 is CASSLFPSGKNTEAFF. The CDR3 nucleotides read TGTGCCAGCAGTTTATTCCCATCAGGGAAGAACACTGAAGCTTTCTTT.

This chain uses TRBV10-1 with TRBJ2-1, with D perhaps TRBD2 (6 bases). Germline CDR1 is WNHNN and CDR2 is SYGVQD (reference sequence). Trimming removed 0 bases at V and 4 bases at J, with 10 bases between. The CDR3 runs 15 residues. CDR3 in DNA: TGCGCCAGCAGTGAGTCGATGGAGGGTTACAATGAGCAGTTCTTC. Protein product: CASSESMEGYNEQFF.

This clone was picked up one time. V and J are TRBV19 and TRBJ2-2, with 8 bases that match TRBD1. This CDR3 contains 21 residues. Per germline, CDR1 LNHDA and CDR2 SQIVND (reference sequence). The V gene end was trimmed by 5 bases and the J gene end by 8 bases; junction bases not matched to a gene: 28. CDR3 in amino acids: CASSSPSQGGRGLGLDGELFF. CDR3 bases: TGTGCCAGTAGTTCCCCCTCACAGGGGGGTAGAGGTCTAGGCTTAGATGGGGAGCTGTTTTTT.

In this sample, this clone turned up a few times. The chain combines TRBV6-1 with TRBJ1-1, with a tentative D call TRBD1 (5 bases). The V and J ends lost 5 bases and 1 base respectively, with 11 bases between them. This CDR3 contains 14 residues. The V gene's germline CDR1 is MNHNS and CDR2 SASEGT. CDR3: CASSIGAENTEAFF. CDR3 DNA sequence: TGTGCCAGCAGTATTGGGGCCGAGAACACTGAAGCTTTCTTT.

The chain recombines TRBV9 with TRBJ1-3; 10 nucleotides line up with TRBD1. Germline V lookup: CDR1 SGDLS, CDR2 YYNGEE. Trimming at V came to 3 bases and at J to 2 bases, leaving 8 bases not matched to a gene. This CDR3 has 17 residues. In DNA form, the CDR3 reads TGTGCCAGCAGCGCCCGGGGGACAGGGGATCCTGGAAACACCATATATTTT. Amino acid sequence: CASSARGTGDPGNTIYF. Complete variable domain (other parts from reference TRBV9 and TRBJ1-3): DSGVTQTPKHLITATGQRVTLRCSPRSGDLSVYWYQQSLDQGLQFLIQYYNGEERAKGNILERFSAQQFPDLHSELNLSSLELGDSALYFCASSARGTGDPGNTIYFGEGSWLTVV.

This chain links TRBV6-1 with TRBJ2-5; D remains unclear. The germline V gene encodes CDR1 MNHNS and CDR2 SASEGT. This CDR3 is built from 11 residues. The V end lost 1 base, the J end lost 6 bases, and 3 bases lay between the germline ends. The CDR3 region is CASSEGQTQYF. The CDR3 coding sequence is TGTGCCAGCAGTGAAGGGCAGACCCAGTACTTC.

The CDR3 DNA is TGTGCCAGCAGCGGGACTAGCGGTCCCTACGAGCAGTACTTC. This codes for CASSGTSGPYEQYF. The V call is TRBV11-3, the J call TRBJ2-7; TRBD2 matches 11 bases. Germline V CDR1 and CDR2: SGHNT, YENEEA. CDR3 length equals 14 residues. After removal of 5 bases from V and 2 bases from J, the junction contained 2 bases not matched to a gene.

The genes are TRBV28 and TRBJ2-1; D gene unclear. The CDR3 runs 12 residues. Germline values: CDR1 MDHEN, CDR2 SYDVKM. With 4 bases removed from V and 7 bases from J, the gap between germline ends came to 8 bases. The chain's CDR3 is CASSSPLNEQFF. The CDR3 bases are TGTGCCAGCAGTTCCCCCCTTAATGAGCAGTTCTTC. The variable domain in full, completed from reference TRBV28 and TRBJ2-1, reads DVKVTQSSRYLVKRTGEKVFLECVQDMDHENMFWYRQDPGLGLRLIYFSYDVKMKEKGDIPEGYSVSREKKERFSLILESASTNQTSMYLCASSSPLNEQFFGPGTRLTVL.

V gene TRBV6-5 combines with J gene TRBJ2-4, with D uncertain. The V gene lost 5 bases and the J gene lost 8 bases, with 16 bases spanning the gap. This CDR3 has 14 amino acids. The germline CDR1 and CDR2 sequences are MNHEY and SVGAGI. CDR3 in amino acids: CASSTAGSDDIQYF. The CDR3 DNA reads as TGTGCCAGCAGTACGGCCGGGTCAGATGACATTCAGTACTTC.

This clone was detected once. J is TRBJ2-7 and V is TRBV9, with 8 positions matching TRBD2. This CDR3 has 17 amino acids. The germline CDR1 and CDR2 sequences are SGDLS and YYNGEE. V gave up 4 bases and J gave up 2 bases; unmatched junction bases: 14. CDR3 in DNA: TGTGCCAGCAGCCCCCGCAGCGGGAGTGGCCTACCCTACGAGCAGTACTTC. It specifies CASSPRSGSGLPYEQYF.

The rearrangement links TRBV10-3 to TRBJ1-1, with 7 bases matching TRBD1. Germline V CDR1 and CDR2: ENHRY, SYGVKD. V lost 4 bases to trimming and J lost 3 bases; unmatched junction nucleotides: 8. The CDR3 is made up of 15 amino acids. The CDR3 loop is CAISGNRGRDTEAFF. As DNA, the CDR3 is TGTGCCATCAGTGGTAACAGGGGTCGGGACACTGAAGCTTTCTTT.

The chain links TRBV27 to TRBJ1-1; no reliable D call. V was shortened by 1 base and J by 1 base, with 10 bases between the two germline ends. This CDR3 is 15 amino acids long. Germline loops: CDR1 MNHEY, CDR2 SMNVEV (reference sequence). The CDR3 protein is CASSLFRRGNTEAFF. Written as DNA, the CDR3 is TGTGCCAGCAGTTTATTCCGGCGCGGGAACACTGAAGCTTTCTTT.

The table lists this clone with a few counts. The chain is built from TRBV5-1 and TRBJ1-1, with TRBD1 matching 7 bases. Germline CDR1 is SGHRS and CDR2 is YFSETQ. The CDR3 spans 15 residues. V shed 1 base and J 7 bases; nucleotides not matched to a gene: 10. In nucleotides, the CDR3 is TGCGCCAGCAGCTTGAATTCAGGGGGTGGTAGTGAAGCTTTCTTT. Protein: CASSLNSGGGSEAFF.

The chain joins TRBV5-4 to TRBJ2-5; D is perhaps TRBD2 (5 bases). Trimming took 4 bases from V and 2 from J, leaving 12 bases between them. Germline V gene lookup returns CDR1 SGHNT and CDR2 YYREEE (reference sequence). The CDR3 loop spans 14 amino acids. CDR3 coding DNA: TGTGCCAGCAGCCCGGACTCTCCACAAGAGACCCAGTACTTC. Its protein product is CASSPDSPQETQYF.

J is TRBJ2-7 and V is TRBV20-1; D is perhaps TRBD1 (7 bases). The CDR3 length is 11 residues. From germline, CDR1 is DFQATT and CDR2 SNEGSKA (reference sequence). The CDR3 is CRPGGSYEQYF. CDR3 DNA: TGCAGGCCAGGGGGGAGCTACGAGCAGTACTTC.

V is TRBV2 and J is TRBJ1-3; D perhaps matches TRBD1 (6 bases). Germline V gives CDR1 SNHLY, CDR2 FYNNEI. The CDR3 has 13 residues. The V end was cut by 6 bases, the J end by 3 bases, with 9 bases between. CDR3 protein: CASRTGVGNTIYF. The CDR3, as DNA: TGTGCCAGCAGGACAGGAGTTGGAAACACCATATATTTT.